These 25 T cell receptor beta chains were sequenced from one sample in a study of blood T cell repertoires in COVID-19. TCRdb keeps only in-frame clones here, not all; method: immunoSEQ multiplex PCR. The data show roughly 50,000 clones, around nine tenths seen once. The specimen sequenced was peripheral blood. The receptors stem from a woman between 35 and 50 years old with active COVID-19.

The chain carries TRBV9 and TRBJ2-5; D possibly corresponds to TRBD2 (5 bases). The CDR3 length is 16 residues. V lost 0 bases to trimming and J lost 2 bases, with 14 bases between them. CDR1 and CDR2 from the germline V gene are SGDLS and YYNGEE. As DNA, the CDR3 is TGTGCCAGCAGCGTAGCCGATTTCGCGGGTCAAGAGACCCAGTACTTC. It is translated as CASSVADFAGQETQYF.

The rearrangement joins TRBV11-3 to TRBJ2-1, with TRBD1 identical over 7 bases. The CDR3 spans 14 residues. CDR1 SGHNT and CDR2 YENEEA come from the germline V gene. V lost 1 base and J lost 8; bases outside the gene matches: 5. The CDR3 coding sequence is TGTGCCAGCAGCTTAGTGAGGGGGCTCTATGAGCAGTTCTTC. This codes for CASSLVRGLYEQFF.

The V call is TRBV5-6, the J call TRBJ2-5; no firm D call. CDR1 SGHDT and CDR2 YYEEEE come from the germline V gene. The CDR3 consists of 14 residues. V lost 2 bases and J lost 1, with 9 bases in between. CDR3: CASSLLSLQETQYF. CDR3 sequence (DNA): TGTGCCAGCAGCTTACTGTCACTCCAAGAGACCCAGTACTTC.

The chain joins TRBV7-7 to TRBJ2-3; 8 bases align to TRBD2. This CDR3 comprises 15 residues. Germline V gene lookup returns CDR1 SSHAT and CDR2 FNYEAQ (reference sequence). V trimming: 5 bases; J trimming: 1 base; junction bases outside the gene matches: 5. The CDR3 spells CASSLSGARTDTQYF. The CDR3, as DNA: TGTGCCAGCAGCCTTAGCGGGGCCCGCACAGATACGCAGTATTTT.

This chain joins TRBV5-4 and TRBJ2-7; D is uncertain. Germline V gives CDR1 SGHNT, CDR2 YYREEE (reference sequence). The CDR3 has 13 amino acids. Trimming took 5 bases from V and 1 from J, leaving 10 bases between them. The CDR3 protein is CASSSLGSYEQYF. The CDR3 bases are TGTGCCAGCAGTTCTCTCGGTTCCTACGAGCAGTACTTC.

The V gene is TRBV19, the J gene TRBJ2-7; D is ambiguous. The CDR3 contains 13 residues. The V gene lost 1 base and the J gene lost 6 bases, with 10 bases spanning the gap. The germline CDR1 and CDR2 sequences are LNHDA and SQIVND (reference sequence). Here the CDR3 reads CASSIAGASEQYF. The CDR3 DNA is TGTGCCAGTAGTATAGCGGGTGCGTCCGAGCAGTACTTC.

CDR3 region: CATSRDLTGGTDTQYF. The CDR3 region has the DNA TGTGCCACCAGCAGGGACTTGACGGGGGGCACAGATACGCAGTATTTT. The chain carries TRBV15 and TRBJ2-3; perhaps TRBD2 as D (6 bases). V shed 3 bases and J shed 1 base, with 14 bases lying between them. The CDR3 totals 16 residues. The germline V gene encodes CDR1 LNHNV and CDR2 YYDKDF (reference sequence).

V usage is TRBV2 and J usage is TRBJ1-5; D is unclear. The CDR3 covers 15 residues. CDR1 and CDR2 (germline): SNHLY, FYNNEI. V lost 2 bases and J 5 bases, leaving 13 bases between the germline ends. CDR3 in amino acids: CASSESRGDDQPQHF. CDR3 DNA: TGTGCCAGCAGTGAAAGTCGGGGTGATGATCAGCCCCAGCATTTT.

This chain joins TRBV9 and TRBJ1-4; 7 nucleotides agree with TRBD1. CDR3 length: 13 amino acids. V shed 4 bases, J shed 4 bases, and the junction held 1 base outside the gene matches. Germline V lookup: CDR1 SGDLS, CDR2 YYNGEE. CDR3 in amino acids: CASSRDSNEKLFF. The CDR3 DNA is TGTGCCAGCAGCCGGGACAGTAATGAAAAACTGTTTTTT. Variable domain in full (rest from reference TRBV9 and TRBJ1-4): DSGVTQTPKHLITATGQRVTLRCSPRSGDLSVYWYQQSLDQGLQFLIQYYNGEERAKGNILERFSAQQFPDLHSELNLSSLELGDSALYFCASSRDSNEKLFFGSGTQLSVL.

This clone showed up just once. This sequence joins TRBV19 and TRBJ2-3, with D maybe TRBD2 (6 bases). V was pared by 6 bases and J by 3 bases, with 19 bases between. The CDR3 is 16 amino acids. Per the germline V gene, CDR1 is LNHDA and CDR2 is SQIVND (reference sequence). The CDR3 here is CASSPSSGSRTDTQYF. CDR3 nucleotide sequence: TGTGCCAGTAGCCCGAGTAGCGGATCGAGAACAGATACGCAGTATTTT.

This chain uses TRBV15 with TRBJ1-2; D remains ambiguous. The germline V gene has CDR1 LNHNV and CDR2 YYDKDF (reference sequence). V lost 0 bases, J lost 4 bases, and 6 bases lay in between. The CDR3 extends over 13 amino acids. The CDR3 reads CATSRERGYGYTF. DNA of the CDR3: TGTGCCACCAGCAGAGAACGGGGCTATGGCTACACCTTC.

The chain carries TRBV4-2 and TRBJ1-2; TRBD1 agrees at 10 bases. Trimming cost V 4 bases and J 4 bases; bases outside gene matches: 6. The CDR3 is 15 amino acids. Germline CDR1 LGHNA, CDR2 YNFKEQ. In nucleotides, the CDR3 is TGTGCCAGCAGCCCGGACAGGGGGTCGGCCTATGGCTACACCTTC. As protein: CASSPDRGSAYGYTF.

This chain connects TRBV2 to TRBJ2-5; TRBD2 matches at 15 bases. From germline, CDR1 is SNHLY and CDR2 FYNNEI. The CDR3 is 16 residues long. V trimming: 6 bases; J trimming: 9 bases; junction bases outside the gene matches: 11. In DNA, the CDR3 is TGTGCCAGCAGGAAAGGGACTAGCGGGGGGCCATACTCCCAGTACTTC. The encoded protein is CASRKGTSGGPYSQYF.

This clone is labeled as medium-sized. The chain employs TRBV11-3 and TRBJ2-7; D is unresolved. Trimming removed 5 bases at V and 5 bases at J, with 10 bases between. The CDR3 contains 12 residues. Germline V gene data show CDR1 as SGHNT and CDR2 as YENEEA. The CDR3 sequence is CASSQVLDEQYF. DNA for the CDR3: TGTGCCAGCAGCCAGGTTTTGGACGAGCAGTACTTC.

The V gene is TRBV10-3, the J gene TRBJ1-5; D is perhaps TRBD1 (6 bases). Germline-derived CDR1 and CDR2 are ENHRY and SYGVKD. Trimming removed 4 bases at V and 2 bases at J, with 6 bases between. This CDR3 is built from 13 residues. The CDR3 bases are TGTGCCATCAGTGGACAGGGCAATCAGCCCCAGCATTTT. Translation gives CAISGQGNQPQHF.

The chain couples TRBV6-2 or TRBV6-3 to TRBJ1-1; a weak D match, TRBD1 (6 bases). The CDR3 is 14 amino acids. Looked up from germline, CDR1 is MNHEY and CDR2 is SVGEGT. V lost 1 base, J lost 8 bases, and 14 bases lay in between. CDR3 DNA sequence: TGTGCCAGCAGTTACTGGGGACAAGGAACAGAAGCTTTCTTT. As protein: CASSYWGQGTEAFF.

V usage is TRBV2 and J usage is TRBJ2-7; 11 nucleotides agree with TRBD1. Germline CDR1 is SNHLY and CDR2 is FYNNEI. This CDR3 contains 13 residues. With 5 bases clipped from V and 5 bases from J, the junction kept 2 bases outside the gene matches. DNA of the CDR3: TGTGCCAGCAGTAGGGGACAGGGGGACGAGCAGTACTTC. Translated: CASSRGQGDEQYF.

V usage is TRBV7-9 and J usage is TRBJ2-1; 8 positions agree with TRBD2. CDR1 and CDR2 from the germline V gene are SEHNR and FQNEAQ (reference sequence). This CDR3 is 18 amino acids long. V was clipped by 5 bases and J by 3 bases; unmatched bases: 15. CDR3 sequence: CASSRPLGAGEYYNEQFF. DNA for the CDR3: TGTGCCAGCAGCCGCCCTTTGGGAGCGGGGGAATACTACAATGAGCAGTTCTTC.

CDR3 residues: CASSDLFGTSGGDEETQYF. CDR3 DNA: TGTGCCAGCAGTGACCTCTTCGGGACTAGCGGGGGGGACGAAGAGACCCAGTACTTC. The chain employs TRBV6-1 and TRBJ2-5, with 16 positions matching TRBD2. Germline V CDR1 and CDR2: MNHNS, SASEGT. V lost 3 bases and J lost 3; bases outside the gene matches: 10. The CDR3 totals 19 residues.

The chain joins TRBV18 to TRBJ1-1, with D uncertain. The V end was cut by 3 bases, the J end by 8 bases, with 22 bases between. The CDR3 extends over 16 amino acids. Germline V lookup: CDR1 KGHSH, CDR2 LQKENI. CDR3 in amino acids: CASSPSGSPALTEAFF. CDR3 sequence (DNA): TGTGCCAGCTCACCCTCGGGTTCTCCCGCACTCACGGAAGCTTTCTTT.

This clone showed up just once. The chain uses TRBV9 and TRBJ2-7, with TRBD2 identical over 8 bases. The V segment lost 4 bases and the J segment 0 bases; nucleotides outside the gene matches: 9. The CDR3 sequence is 16 residues long. Germline CDR1 is SGDLS and CDR2 is YYNGEE. CDR3 protein: CASSPFESGSSYEQYF. CDR3 sequence (DNA): TGTGCCAGCAGCCCATTTGAGAGCGGGAGCTCCTACGAGCAGTACTTC.

This clone appeared once. This chain links TRBV16 with TRBJ2-7; TRBD2 might be the D (5 bases). V lost 4 bases and J 3 bases, leaving 7 bases between the germline ends. CDR3 length: 12 amino acids. CDR1 and CDR2 (germline): KGHSY, FQNENV. CDR3 region: CASSRRDYEQYF. CDR3 bases: TGTGCCAGCAGCCGCCGGGACTACGAGCAGTACTTC.

The V and J genes are TRBV7-8 and TRBJ2-5; a possible D gene is TRBD1 (5 bases). Germline V gene sequence: CDR1 SGHVS, CDR2 FQNEAQ. This CDR3 contains 13 residues. The V and J ends lost 1 base and 3 bases respectively, with 6 bases between them. The CDR3 here is CASSLVREETQYF. In nucleotides, the CDR3 is TGTGCCAGCAGCTTAGTCAGGGAAGAGACCCAGTACTTC.

V and J are TRBV3-1 (or the pseudogene TRBV3-2) and TRBJ1-2; D is possibly TRBD1 (6 bases). The CDR3 sequence is 14 residues long. Trimming took off 1 base at V and 3 bases at J, with 9 bases between the two ends. The V gene's germline CDR1 is LGHDT and CDR2 YNNKEL (reference sequence). The CDR3 region has the DNA TGTGCCAGCAGCCAAGGGGAGGGGGACTATGGCTACACCTTC. This codes for CASSQGEGDYGYTF.

On this clone itself: The junction and the germline gene differ at one end; a read error may be behind it. The chain has TRBV19 and TRBJ1-2, with D possibly matching TRBD1 (5 bases). The CDR3 covers 14 residues. Germline CDR1 LNHDA, CDR2 SQIVND (reference sequence). CDR3 DNA sequence: TGTGCCAGTAGTTTAGACAGATTCAACTATGGCTACACCTTC. As protein: CASSLDRFNYGYTF.